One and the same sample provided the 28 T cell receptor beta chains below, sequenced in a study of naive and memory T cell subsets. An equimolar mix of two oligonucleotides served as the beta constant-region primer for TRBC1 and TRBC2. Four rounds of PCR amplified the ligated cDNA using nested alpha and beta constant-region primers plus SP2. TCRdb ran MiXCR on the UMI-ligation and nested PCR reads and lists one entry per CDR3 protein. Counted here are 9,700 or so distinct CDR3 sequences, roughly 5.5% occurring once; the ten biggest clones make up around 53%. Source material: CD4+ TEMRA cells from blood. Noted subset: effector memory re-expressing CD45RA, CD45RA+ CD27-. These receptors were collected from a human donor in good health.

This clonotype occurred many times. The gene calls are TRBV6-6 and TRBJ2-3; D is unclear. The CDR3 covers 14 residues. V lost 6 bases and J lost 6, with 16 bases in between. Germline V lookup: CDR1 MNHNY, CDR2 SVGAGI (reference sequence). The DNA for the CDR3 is TGTGCCAGCAGCCCATACATCGTTTCTGATACGCAGTATTTT. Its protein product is CASSPYIVSDTQYF.

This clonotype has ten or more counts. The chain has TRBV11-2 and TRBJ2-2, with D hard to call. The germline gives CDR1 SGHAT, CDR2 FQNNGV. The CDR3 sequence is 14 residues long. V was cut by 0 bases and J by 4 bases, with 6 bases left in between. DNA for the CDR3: TGTGCCAGCAGCTTAGATCGAGGCACCGGGGAGCTGTTTTTT. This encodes CASSLDRGTGELFF.

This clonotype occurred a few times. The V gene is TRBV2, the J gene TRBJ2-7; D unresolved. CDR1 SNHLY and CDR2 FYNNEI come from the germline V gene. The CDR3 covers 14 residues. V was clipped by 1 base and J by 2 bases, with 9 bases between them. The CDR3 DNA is TGTGCCAGCAGTGAAGGACCGGCTCCCTACGAGCAGTACTTC. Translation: CASSEGPAPYEQYF.

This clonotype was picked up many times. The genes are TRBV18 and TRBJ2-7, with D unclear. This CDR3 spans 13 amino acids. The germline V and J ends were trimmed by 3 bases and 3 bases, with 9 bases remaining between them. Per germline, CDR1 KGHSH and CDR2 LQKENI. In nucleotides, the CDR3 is TGTGCCAGCTCACCCGGGCCGATCTACGAGCAGTACTTC. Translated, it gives CASSPGPIYEQYF. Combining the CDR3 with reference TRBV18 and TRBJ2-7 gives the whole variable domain NAGVMQNPRHLVRRRGQEARLRCSPMKGHSHVYWYRQLPEEGLKFMVYLQKENIIDESGMPKERFSAEFPKEGPSILRIQQVVRGDSAAYFCASSPGPIYEQYFGPGTRLTVT.

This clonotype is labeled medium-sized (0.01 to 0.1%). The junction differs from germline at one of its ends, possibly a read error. Written as DNA, the CDR3 is TGTGCCAGCAGTTTACGAGCGGGGGGGCCTTTTTTC. This codes for CASSLRAGGPFF. The V and J genes are TRBV6-6 and TRBJ2-1; 10 bases map to TRBD2. The length of the CDR3 is 12 residues. The germline V gene has CDR1 MNHNY and CDR2 SVGAGI (reference sequence).

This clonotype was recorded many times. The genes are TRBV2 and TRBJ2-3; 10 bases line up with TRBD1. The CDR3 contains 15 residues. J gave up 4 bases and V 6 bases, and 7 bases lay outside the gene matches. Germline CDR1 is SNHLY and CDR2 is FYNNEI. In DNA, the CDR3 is TGTGCCAGCAGACTAGGACAGGGGGAAGCAGATACGCAGTATTTT. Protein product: CASRLGQGEADTQYF.

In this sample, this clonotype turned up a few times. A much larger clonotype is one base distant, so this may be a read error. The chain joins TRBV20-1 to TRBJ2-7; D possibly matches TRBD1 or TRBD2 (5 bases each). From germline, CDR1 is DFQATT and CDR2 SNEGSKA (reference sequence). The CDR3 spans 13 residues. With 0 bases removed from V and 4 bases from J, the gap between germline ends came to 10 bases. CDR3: CSAREGRPYEQYF. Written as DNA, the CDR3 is TGCAGTGCTAGAGAGGGACGGCCATACGAGCAGTACTTC.

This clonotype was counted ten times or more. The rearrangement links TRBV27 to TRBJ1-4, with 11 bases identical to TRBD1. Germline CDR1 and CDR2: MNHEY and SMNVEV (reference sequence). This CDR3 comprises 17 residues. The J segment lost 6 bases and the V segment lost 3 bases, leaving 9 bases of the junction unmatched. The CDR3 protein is CASSFRYLGQGDEKLFF. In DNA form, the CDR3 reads TGTGCCAGCAGTTTTCGCTACTTGGGACAGGGGGATGAAAAACTGTTTTTT.

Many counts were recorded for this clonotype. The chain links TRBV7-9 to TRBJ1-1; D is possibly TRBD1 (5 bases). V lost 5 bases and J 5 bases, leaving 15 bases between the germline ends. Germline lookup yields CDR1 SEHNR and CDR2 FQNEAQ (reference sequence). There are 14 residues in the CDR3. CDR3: CASSKGQAWTEAFF. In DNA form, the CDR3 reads TGTGCCAGCAGCAAAGGACAAGCTTGGACTGAAGCTTTCTTT.

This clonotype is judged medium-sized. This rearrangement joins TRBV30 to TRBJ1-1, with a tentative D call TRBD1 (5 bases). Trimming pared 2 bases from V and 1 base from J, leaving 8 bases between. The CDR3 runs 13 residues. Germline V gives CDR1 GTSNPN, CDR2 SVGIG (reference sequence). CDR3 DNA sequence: TGTGCCTGGAGTCCAGGGAAGAACACTGAAGCTTTCTTT. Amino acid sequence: CAWSPGKNTEAFF.

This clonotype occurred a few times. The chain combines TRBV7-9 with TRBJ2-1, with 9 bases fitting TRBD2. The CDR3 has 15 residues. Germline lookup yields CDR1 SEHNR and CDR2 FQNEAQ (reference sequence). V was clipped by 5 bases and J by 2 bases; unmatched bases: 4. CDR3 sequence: CASSVRGGAYNEQFF. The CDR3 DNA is TGTGCCAGCAGCGTACGCGGGGGGGCCTACAATGAGCAGTTCTTC.

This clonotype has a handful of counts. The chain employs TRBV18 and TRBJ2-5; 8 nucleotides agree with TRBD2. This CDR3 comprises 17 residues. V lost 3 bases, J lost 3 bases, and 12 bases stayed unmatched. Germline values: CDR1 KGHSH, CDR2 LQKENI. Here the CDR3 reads CASSPIISGGREETQYF. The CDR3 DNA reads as TGTGCCAGCTCACCGATCATAAGCGGGGGACGCGAAGAGACCCAGTACTTC.

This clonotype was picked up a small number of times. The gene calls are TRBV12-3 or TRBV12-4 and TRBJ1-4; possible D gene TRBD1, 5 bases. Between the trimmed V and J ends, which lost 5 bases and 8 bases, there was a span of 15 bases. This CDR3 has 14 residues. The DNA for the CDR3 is TGTGCCAGCAGTGCCCTCAGCGGGGGAGAAAAACTGTTTTTT. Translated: CASSALSGGEKLFF.

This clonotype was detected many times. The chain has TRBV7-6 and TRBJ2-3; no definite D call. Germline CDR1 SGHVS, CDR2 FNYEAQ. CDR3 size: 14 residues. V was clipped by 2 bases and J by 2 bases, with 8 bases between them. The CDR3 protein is CASSLPSSTDTQYF. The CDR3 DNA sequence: TGTGCCAGCAGCTTACCGTCTTCCACAGATACGCAGTATTTT.

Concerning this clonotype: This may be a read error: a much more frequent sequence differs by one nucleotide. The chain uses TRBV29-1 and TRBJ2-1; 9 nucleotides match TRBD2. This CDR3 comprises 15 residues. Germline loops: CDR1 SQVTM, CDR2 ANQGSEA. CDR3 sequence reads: CSAAALAGRFNEQLF. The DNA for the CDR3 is TGCAGCGCCGCCGCCCTAGCGGGACGTTTCAATGAGCAGTTATTC.

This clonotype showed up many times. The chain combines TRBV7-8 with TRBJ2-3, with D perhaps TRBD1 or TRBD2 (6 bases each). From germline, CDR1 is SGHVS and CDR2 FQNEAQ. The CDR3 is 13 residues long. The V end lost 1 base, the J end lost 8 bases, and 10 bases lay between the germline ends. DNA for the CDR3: TGTGCCAGCAGCTTAGATAAGGGGGGTACGCAGTATTTT. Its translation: CASSLDKGGTQYF.

The CDR3 sequence is CASSRGHYTQYF. CDR3 DNA sequence: TGTGCCAGTAGTAGGGGACATTATACGCAGTATTTT. The chain has TRBV19 and TRBJ2-3; D may be TRBD1 (6 bases). CDR1 is LNHDA and CDR2 is SQIVND in the germline V gene (reference sequence). V lost 4 bases and J lost 7, with 9 bases in between. CDR3 size: 12 residues.

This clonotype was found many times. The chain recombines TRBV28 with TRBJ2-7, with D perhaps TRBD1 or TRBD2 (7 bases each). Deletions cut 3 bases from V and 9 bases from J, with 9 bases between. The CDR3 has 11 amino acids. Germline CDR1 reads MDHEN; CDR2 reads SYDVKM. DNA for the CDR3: TGTGCCAGCAGTTTCAGGGGGGGGCAGTACTTC. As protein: CASSFRGGQYF.

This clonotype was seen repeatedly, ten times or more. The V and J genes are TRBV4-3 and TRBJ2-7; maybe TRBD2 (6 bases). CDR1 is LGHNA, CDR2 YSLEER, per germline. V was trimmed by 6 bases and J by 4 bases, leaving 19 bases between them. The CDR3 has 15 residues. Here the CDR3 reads CASSPAPGVAYEQYF. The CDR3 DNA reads TGCGCCAGCAGTCCTGCTCCGGGGGTAGCGTACGAGCAGTACTTC.

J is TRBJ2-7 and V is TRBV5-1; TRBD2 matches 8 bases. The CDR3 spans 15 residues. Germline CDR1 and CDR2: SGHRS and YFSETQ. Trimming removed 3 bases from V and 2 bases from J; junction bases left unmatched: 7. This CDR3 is CASSSGPGLAYEQYF. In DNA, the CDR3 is TGCGCCAGCAGCTCGGGCCCGGGACTAGCCTACGAGCAGTACTTC.

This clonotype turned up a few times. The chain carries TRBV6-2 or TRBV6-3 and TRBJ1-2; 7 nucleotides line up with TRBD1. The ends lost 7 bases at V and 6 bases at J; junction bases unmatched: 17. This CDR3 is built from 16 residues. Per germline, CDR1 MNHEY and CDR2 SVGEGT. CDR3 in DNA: TGTGCCAGCATTAGGTCCTCGGACAGGATTGTACATGGCTACACCTTC. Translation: CASIRSSDRIVHGYTF.

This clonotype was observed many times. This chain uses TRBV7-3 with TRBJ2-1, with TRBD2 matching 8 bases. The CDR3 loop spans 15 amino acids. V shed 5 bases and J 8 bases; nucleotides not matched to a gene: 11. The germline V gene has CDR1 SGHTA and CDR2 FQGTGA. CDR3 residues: CASSRSGTSWDEQFF. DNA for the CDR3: TGTGCCAGCAGCCGTAGCGGGACGAGTTGGGATGAGCAGTTCTTC.

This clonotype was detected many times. The chain's CDR3 is CASSLVGTPGELFF. The CDR3 DNA reads TGTGCCAGCAGCTTGGTCGGAACTCCCGGGGAGCTGTTTTTT. The chain has TRBV5-6 and TRBJ2-2; no definite D call. V lost 0 bases and J 6 bases, leaving 9 bases between the germline ends. Germline V gene sequence: CDR1 SGHDT, CDR2 YYEEEE. This CDR3 region has 14 residues.

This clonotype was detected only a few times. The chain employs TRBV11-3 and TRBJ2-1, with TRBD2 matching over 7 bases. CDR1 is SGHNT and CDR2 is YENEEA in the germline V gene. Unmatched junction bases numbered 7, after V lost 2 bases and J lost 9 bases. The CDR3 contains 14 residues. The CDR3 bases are TGTGCCAGCAGCTTACTCCGAACTAGCGTTGAGCAGTTCTTC. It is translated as CASSLLRTSVEQFF.

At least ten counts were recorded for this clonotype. As DNA, the CDR3 is TGCAGTGCTAAAATTTCTACCTCCTCCTACGAGCAGTACTTC. This sequence encodes CSAKISTSSYEQYF. The chain recombines TRBV20-1 with TRBJ2-7, with unresolved D. Germline CDR1 DFQATT, CDR2 SNEGSKA (reference sequence). The CDR3 is made up of 14 amino acids. Trimming took 4 bases from V and 0 from J, leaving 13 bases between them.

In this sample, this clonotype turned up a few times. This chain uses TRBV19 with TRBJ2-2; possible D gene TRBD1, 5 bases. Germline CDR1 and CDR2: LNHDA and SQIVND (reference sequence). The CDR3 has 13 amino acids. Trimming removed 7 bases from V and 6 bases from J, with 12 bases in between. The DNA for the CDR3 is TGTGCCAGTAAGGACCAGGGATCCGGGGAGCTGTTTTTT. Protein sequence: CASKDQGSGELFF.

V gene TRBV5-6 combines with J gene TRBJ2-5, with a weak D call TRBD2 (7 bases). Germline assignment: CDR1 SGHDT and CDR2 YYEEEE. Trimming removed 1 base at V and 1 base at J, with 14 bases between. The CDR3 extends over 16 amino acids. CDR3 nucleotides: TGTGCCAGCAGCTTGTACTCGGGGGGCACCCAAGAGACCCAGTACTTC. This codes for CASSLYSGGTQETQYF.

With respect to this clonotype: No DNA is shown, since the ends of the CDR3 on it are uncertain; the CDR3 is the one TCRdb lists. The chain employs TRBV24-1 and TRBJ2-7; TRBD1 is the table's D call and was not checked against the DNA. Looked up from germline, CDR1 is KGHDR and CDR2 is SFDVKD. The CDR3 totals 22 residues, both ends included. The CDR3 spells CATSDNRPQARLRAVLRAGEYF.